Each of the 9 T cell receptor beta chains below was sequenced from the same sample in a study of cytomegalovirus exposure and HLA in healthy donors. Primers for the PCR totalled 60 Vbeta and 13 Jbeta. Measured with immunoSEQ multiplex PCR; TCRdb has only the in-frame clones, and not every one. This sample has more than 80,000 clones; 65% to 80% occur once, and the top ten carry more than 2.5%. The specimen was PBMCs. Every receptor here comes from a female donor in good health and CMV-seropositive.

The rearrangement joins TRBV30 to TRBJ1-5; no definite D call. CDR1 is GTSNPN and CDR2 is SVGIG in the germline V gene (reference sequence). Deletions cut 2 bases from V and 2 bases from J, with 13 bases between. This CDR3 has 15 residues. The chain's CDR3 is CAWSQGRSGNQPQHF. The DNA of the CDR3 is TGTGCCTGGAGTCAAGGGAGGTCAGGCAATCAGCCCCAGCATTTT.

The V call is TRBV7-9, the J call TRBJ2-5, with 8 nucleotides matching TRBD2. J was trimmed by 5 bases and V by 5 bases; bases with no gene match: 13. CDR3 length: 16 amino acids. The germline CDR1 and CDR2 sequences are SEHNR and FQNEAQ (reference sequence). Written as DNA, the CDR3 is TGTGCCAGCAGCCATGGGCGGGGGGCCCTACCTGAGACCCAGTACTTC. This sequence encodes CASSHGRGALPETQYF.

The genes are TRBV10-1 and TRBJ2-7; 8 bases agree with TRBD1. CDR3 length: 14 amino acids. Germline V CDR1 and CDR2: WNHNN, SYGVQD (reference sequence). V shed 5 bases, J shed 5 bases, and the junction held 8 bases outside the gene matches. CDR3 nucleotide sequence: TGCGCCAGCAGTAGGGACAGGCCCTGGGACGAGCAGTACTTC. Protein product: CASSRDRPWDEQYF.

This chain links TRBV20-1 with TRBJ1-2; D ambiguous. Germline-derived CDR1 and CDR2 are DFQATT and SNEGSKA (reference sequence). The CDR3 runs 11 residues. V was pared by 2 bases and J by 5 bases, with 6 bases between. CDR3 sequence (DNA): TGCAGTGCTAGAAGTCGGTATGGCTACACCTTC. Protein product: CSARSRYGYTF.

The CDR3 spells CASRPFVGRAPSEQFF. The CDR3 DNA is TGTGCCAGCAGGCCTTTTGTCGGGAGGGCCCCGAGTGAGCAGTTCTTC. This chain links TRBV7-2 with TRBJ2-1, with 8 bases aligning to TRBD2. Trimming took 6 bases from V and 9 from J; bases not matched to a gene: 16. The CDR3 loop spans 16 amino acids. Germline CDR1 and CDR2: SGHTA and FQGNSA.

This clone was found once. The CDR3 spells CASSLDSRDRRFF. CDR3 sequence (DNA): TGTGCCAGCAGCTTAGACAGTCGGGACAGGCGGTTCTTC. J is TRBJ2-1 and V is TRBV7-8, with TRBD1 matching 8 bases. This CDR3 spans 13 amino acids. V lost 1 base, J lost 15 bases, and 8 bases stayed unmatched. Germline V gene data show CDR1 as SGHVS and CDR2 as FQNEAQ.

This sequence joins TRBV6-1 and TRBJ1-5; 7 bases match TRBD1. This CDR3 has 14 residues. V shed 6 bases and J 4 bases; nucleotides not matched to a gene: 6. CDR1 and CDR2 from the germline V gene are MNHNS and SASEGT. CDR3 amino acids: CASRRQGDNQPQHF. DNA for the CDR3: TGTGCCAGCAGAAGACAGGGTGATAATCAGCCCCAGCATTTT.

The chain is built from TRBV2 and TRBJ2-7; possibly TRBD1 for D (6 bases). This CDR3 contains 13 residues. V was shortened by 10 bases and J by 2 bases, with 15 bases between the two germline ends. Germline values: CDR1 SNHLY, CDR2 FYNNEI. The CDR3 nucleotides are TGTGCCAACGGAGAAGGGGGAACCTACGAGCAGTACTTC. It translates to CANGEGGTYEQYF.

CDR3 coding DNA: TGTGCCTGGAGTTTACGGACTAGCGGGATCGGTGAGCAGTTCTTC. This gives the protein CAWSLRTSGIGEQFF. The chain has TRBV30 and TRBJ2-1; 12 nucleotides agree with TRBD2. The V gene end was trimmed by 2 bases and the J gene end by 9 bases; junction bases not matched to a gene: 8. Germline assignment: CDR1 GTSNPN and CDR2 SVGIG (reference sequence). This CDR3 has 15 residues.